One and the same sample provided the 13 T cell receptor beta chains below, sequenced in a study of beta chain features in type 1 diabetes (dated by TCRdb to the late 2010s). Libraries were built with the immunoSEQ multiplex PCR assay. The entire amount of isolated RNA was reverse transcribed using the High Capacity cDNA Reverse Transcription Kit, so the sequenced TCRB transcripts were expressed ones. Not all clones reach the TCRdb copy of this immuneACCESS table, which keeps in-frame sequences only. Checked studies attribute under half of the gap to unresolved V genes and leave the rest unexplained. The sample has about 130,000 clones on record, about a tenth of them singletons. 0.55% to 0.85% of the sample goes to the ten largest clones. The sequencing input was central memory CD4+ T cells from blood. Receptor source: a man aged 18 to 29 in good health.

The V and J genes are TRBV30 and TRBJ1-3, with TRBD1 matching 9 bases. The V segment lost 3 bases and the J segment 3 bases; nucleotides outside the gene matches: 18. CDR1 and CDR2 (germline): GTSNPN, SVGIG (reference sequence). This CDR3 contains 19 residues. CDR3 region: CAWRPSFRDRVVIGNTIYF. CDR3 DNA sequence: TGTGCCTGGAGGCCTTCCTTCCGGGACAGGGTGGTAATTGGAAACACCATATATTTT. Variable domain in full (rest from reference TRBV30 and TRBJ1-3): SQTIHQWPATLVQPVGSPLSLECTVEGTSNPNLYWYRQAAGRGLQLLFYSVGIGQISSEVPQNLSASRPQDRQFILSSKKLLLSDSGFYLCAWRPSFRDRVVIGNTIYFGEGSWLTVV.

This clone has a handful of counts. The gene calls are TRBV11-2 and TRBJ1-1; 7 bases align to TRBD1. With 4 bases clipped from V and 4 bases from J, the junction kept 6 bases outside the gene matches. Germline CDR1 and CDR2: SGHAT and FQNNGV. CDR3 length equals 14 residues. The CDR3 DNA reads as TGTGCCAGCAGCTGGGGACAGAGTCTCACTGAAGCTTTCTTT. Translation gives CASSWGQSLTEAFF.

The genes are TRBV25-1 and TRBJ2-6; TRBD1 matches 9 bases. Looked up from germline, CDR1 is MGHDK and CDR2 is SYGVNS. CDR3 length equals 16 residues. Trimming removed 6 bases from V and 3 bases from J; junction bases left unmatched: 6. CDR3 DNA sequence: TGTGCCAGCAGGTTACAGGGGGCGAGTGGGGCCAACGTCCTGACTTTC. It codes for CASRLQGASGANVLTF.

This clone came up a few times. This chain uses TRBV7-8 with TRBJ2-7, with 8 bases matching TRBD1. The CDR3 loop spans 16 amino acids. Trimming at V came to 2 bases and at J to 0 bases, leaving 6 bases not matched to a gene. Germline V gives CDR1 SGHVS, CDR2 FQNEAQ. CDR3 coding DNA: TGTGCCAGCAGCTTATGGCAGGGGGCGATCTCCTACGAGCAGTACTTC. It translates to CASSLWQGAISYEQYF.

This sequence joins TRBV6-6 and TRBJ2-2; D perhaps matches TRBD1 (6 bases). Germline V gene lookup returns CDR1 MNHNY and CDR2 SVGAGI (reference sequence). This CDR3 is 16 amino acids long. Between the trimmed V and J ends, which lost 4 bases and 1 base, there was a span of 13 bases. The chain's CDR3 is CASSSRQAVNTGELFF. CDR3 nucleotides: TGTGCCAGCAGTTCTCGACAGGCCGTGAACACCGGGGAGCTGTTTTTT.

This clone was observed a few times. The chain uses TRBV18 and TRBJ2-7, with 8 bases identical to TRBD1. Germline CDR1 and CDR2: KGHSH and LQKENI. J lost 4 bases, V lost 3 bases, and 5 bases had no gene match. The CDR3 is made up of 14 amino acids. CDR3 DNA: TGTGCCAGCTCACCGCAGGGGGCGCGTTACGAGCAGTACTTC. Translating gives CASSPQGARYEQYF.

This clone was counted only a few times. The V call is TRBV2, the J call TRBJ2-2; 7 bases agree with TRBD2. The germline V gene has CDR1 SNHLY and CDR2 FYNNEI. V dropped 7 bases and J dropped 0; count of bases not matched to a gene: 2. The CDR3 has 14 amino acids. CDR3 in amino acids: CASMRGTNTGELFF. The DNA of the CDR3 is TGTGCCAGCATGCGGGGGACGAACACCGGGGAGCTGTTTTTT.

The V call is TRBV6-1, the J call TRBJ1-5; D perhaps matches TRBD1 (6 bases). Trimming left V 6 bases short and J 2 bases short, with 11 bases between. Germline CDR1 reads MNHNS; CDR2 reads SASEGT. The CDR3 is 14 amino acids. Here the CDR3 reads CASSPGVGNQPQHF. CDR3 nucleotide sequence: TGTGCCAGCAGCCCAGGGGTAGGCAATCAGCCCCAGCATTTT.

This clone occurred many times. The chain carries TRBV6-5 and TRBJ2-7, with 10 bases that match TRBD1. V dropped 2 bases and J dropped 6; count of bases not matched to a gene: 4. Looked up from germline, CDR1 is MNHEY and CDR2 is SVGAGI. This CDR3 comprises 14 residues. CDR3 DNA: TGTGCCAGCAGTTACGGGACAGGGGTAGGCGAGCAGTACTTC. This gives the protein CASSYGTGVGEQYF.

The chain is built from TRBV11-2 and TRBJ1-5; no clear D gene. Trimming left V 1 base short and J 6 bases short, with 10 bases between. The V gene's germline CDR1 is SGHAT and CDR2 FQNNGV. There are 14 residues in the CDR3. This CDR3 is CASSLVVVGQPQHF. CDR3 sequence (DNA): TGTGCCAGCAGCTTAGTCGTGGTCGGTCAGCCCCAGCATTTT.

There are a few counts of this clone. The genes are TRBV30 and TRBJ1-1; D call uncertain. Germline V lookup: CDR1 GTSNPN, CDR2 SVGIG (reference sequence). The CDR3 is made up of 13 amino acids. V was shortened by 2 bases and J by 4 bases, with 11 bases between the two germline ends. Here the CDR3 reads CAWSRAAGTEAFF. CDR3 nucleotides: TGTGCCTGGAGTAGGGCGGCGGGCACTGAAGCTTTCTTT.

The chain carries TRBV28 and TRBJ1-2; possible D gene TRBD1, 5 bases. Looked up from germline, CDR1 is MDHEN and CDR2 is SYDVKM. The CDR3 has 14 amino acids. The V and J ends lost 6 bases and 4 bases respectively, with 15 bases between them. CDR3 residues: CASRRTGHLYGYTF. The CDR3 bases are TGTGCCAGCAGGCGAACCGGACACCTCTATGGCTACACCTTC.

This clone was recorded a few times. This chain uses TRBV9 with TRBJ1-2; no firm D call. V was shortened by 0 bases and J by 4 bases, with 16 bases between the two germline ends. The CDR3 runs to 16 residues. CDR1 is SGDLS and CDR2 is YYNGEE in the germline V gene. The CDR3 nucleotides are TGTGCCAGCAGCGTAGGGCCGGGTGCCTCTAGCTATGGCTACACCTTC. The encoded protein is CASSVGPGASSYGYTF.